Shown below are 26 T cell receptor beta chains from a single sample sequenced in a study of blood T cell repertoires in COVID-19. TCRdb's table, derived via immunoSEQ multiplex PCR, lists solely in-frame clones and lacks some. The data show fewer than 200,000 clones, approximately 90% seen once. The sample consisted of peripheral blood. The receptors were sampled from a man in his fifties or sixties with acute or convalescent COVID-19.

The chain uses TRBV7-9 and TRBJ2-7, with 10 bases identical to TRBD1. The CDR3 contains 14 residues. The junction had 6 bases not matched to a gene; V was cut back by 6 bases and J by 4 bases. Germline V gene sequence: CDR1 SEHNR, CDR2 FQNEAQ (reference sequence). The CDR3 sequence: CASRIGTGEYEQYF. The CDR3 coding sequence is TGTGCCAGCAGGATTGGGACAGGGGAATACGAGCAGTACTTC.

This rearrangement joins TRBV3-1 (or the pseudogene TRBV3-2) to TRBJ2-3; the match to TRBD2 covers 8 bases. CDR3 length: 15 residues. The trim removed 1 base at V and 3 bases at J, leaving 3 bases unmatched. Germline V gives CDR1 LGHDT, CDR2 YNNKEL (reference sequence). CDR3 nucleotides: TGTGCCAGCAGCCAAGTTAGCGGGATGACAGATACGCAGTATTTT. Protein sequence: CASSQVSGMTDTQYF.

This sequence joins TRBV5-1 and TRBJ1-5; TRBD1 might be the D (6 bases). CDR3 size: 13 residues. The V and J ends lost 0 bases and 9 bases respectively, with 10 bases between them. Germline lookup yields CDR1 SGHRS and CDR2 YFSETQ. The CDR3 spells CASSLEGDRPQHF. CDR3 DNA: TGCGCCAGCAGCTTGGAGGGGGATCGGCCCCAGCATTTT.

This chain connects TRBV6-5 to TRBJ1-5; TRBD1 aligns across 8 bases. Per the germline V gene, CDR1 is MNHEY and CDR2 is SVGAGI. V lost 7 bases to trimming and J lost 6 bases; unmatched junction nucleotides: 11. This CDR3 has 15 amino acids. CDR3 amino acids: CASTSDRVRGQPQHF. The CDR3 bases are TGTGCCAGCACCTCGGACAGGGTTCGGGGTCAGCCCCAGCATTTT.

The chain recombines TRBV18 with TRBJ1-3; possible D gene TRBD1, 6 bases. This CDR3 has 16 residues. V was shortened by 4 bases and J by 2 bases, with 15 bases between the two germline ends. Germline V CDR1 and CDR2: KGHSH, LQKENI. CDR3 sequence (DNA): TGTGCCAGCTCACTCAATCCGGGACATACTGGAAACACCATATATTTT. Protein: CASSLNPGHTGNTIYF.

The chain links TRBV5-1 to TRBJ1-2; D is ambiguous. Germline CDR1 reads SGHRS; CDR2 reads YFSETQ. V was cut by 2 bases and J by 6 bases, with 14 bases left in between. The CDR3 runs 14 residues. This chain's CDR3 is CASSLWSLEDGYTF. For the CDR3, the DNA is TGCGCCAGCAGCTTATGGTCATTAGAGGATGGCTACACCTTC.

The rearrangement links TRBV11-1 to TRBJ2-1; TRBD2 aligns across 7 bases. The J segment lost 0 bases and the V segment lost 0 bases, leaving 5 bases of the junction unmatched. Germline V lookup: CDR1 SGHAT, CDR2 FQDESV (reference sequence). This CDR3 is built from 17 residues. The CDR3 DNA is TGTGCCAGCAGCTTAGCCCCTAGCGGACACTCCTACAATGAGCAGTTCTTC. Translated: CASSLAPSGHSYNEQFF.

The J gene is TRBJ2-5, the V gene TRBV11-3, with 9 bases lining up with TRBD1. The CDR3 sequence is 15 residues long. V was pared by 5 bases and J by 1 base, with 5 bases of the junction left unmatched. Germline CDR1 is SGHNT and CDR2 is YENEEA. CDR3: CASSPRTGAQETQYF. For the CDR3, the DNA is TGTGCCAGCAGCCCACGGACAGGGGCCCAAGAGACCCAGTACTTC.

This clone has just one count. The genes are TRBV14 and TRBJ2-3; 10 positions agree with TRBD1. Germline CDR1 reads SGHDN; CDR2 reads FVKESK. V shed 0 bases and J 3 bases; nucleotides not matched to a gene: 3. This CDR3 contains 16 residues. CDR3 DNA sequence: TGTGCCAGCAGCCAAGAGACAGGGGGCCCAACAGATACGCAGTATTTT. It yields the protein CASSQETGGPTDTQYF.

The DNA for the CDR3 is TGTGCCAGCTCACGCGGAGTTGAGTCGACTGAAGCTTTCTTT. It translates to CASSRGVESTEAFF. The V and J genes are TRBV18 and TRBJ1-1; D is undetermined. The CDR3 totals 14 residues. The V gene lost 4 bases and the J gene lost 5 bases, with 14 bases spanning the gap. The germline gives CDR1 KGHSH, CDR2 LQKENI. Full variable domain (remainder filled in from reference TRBV18 and TRBJ1-1): NAGVMQNPRHLVRRRGQEARLRCSPMKGHSHVYWYRQLPEEGLKFMVYLQKENIIDESGMPKERFSAEFPKEGPSILRIQQVVRGDSAAYFCASSRGVESTEAFFGQGTRLTVV.

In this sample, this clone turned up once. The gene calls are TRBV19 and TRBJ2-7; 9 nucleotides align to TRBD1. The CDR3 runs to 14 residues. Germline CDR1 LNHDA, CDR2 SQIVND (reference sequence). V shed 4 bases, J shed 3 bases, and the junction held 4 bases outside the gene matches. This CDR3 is CASSTPGQGYEQYF. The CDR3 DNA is TGTGCCAGTAGTACTCCGGGACAGGGCTACGAGCAGTACTTC.

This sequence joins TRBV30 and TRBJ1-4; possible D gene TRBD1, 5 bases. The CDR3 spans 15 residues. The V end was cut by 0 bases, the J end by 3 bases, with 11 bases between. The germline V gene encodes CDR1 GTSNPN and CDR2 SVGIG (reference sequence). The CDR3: CAWSVAGLSNEKLFF. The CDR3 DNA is TGTGCCTGGAGTGTAGCGGGGCTATCTAATGAAAAACTGTTTTTT.

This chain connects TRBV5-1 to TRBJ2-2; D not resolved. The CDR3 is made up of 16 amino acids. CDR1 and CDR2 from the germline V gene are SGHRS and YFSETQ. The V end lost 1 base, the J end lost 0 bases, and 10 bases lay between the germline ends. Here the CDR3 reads CASSLYGRTNTGELFF. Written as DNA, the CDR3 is TGCGCCAGCAGCTTGTATGGCAGAACGAACACCGGGGAGCTGTTTTTT.

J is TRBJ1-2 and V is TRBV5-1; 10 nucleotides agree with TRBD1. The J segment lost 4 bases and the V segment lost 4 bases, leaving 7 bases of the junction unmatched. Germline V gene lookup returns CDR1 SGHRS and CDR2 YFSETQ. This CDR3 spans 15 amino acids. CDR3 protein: CASSPGQGVIYGYTF. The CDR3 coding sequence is TGCGCCAGCAGCCCTGGACAGGGGGTGATCTATGGCTACACCTTC.

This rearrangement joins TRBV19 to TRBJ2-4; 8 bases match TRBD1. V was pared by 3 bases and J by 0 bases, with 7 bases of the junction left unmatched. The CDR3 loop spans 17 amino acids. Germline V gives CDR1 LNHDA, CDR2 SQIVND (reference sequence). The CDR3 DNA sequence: TGTGCCAGTAGTATTTCCACAGGGGGACTAGCCAAAAACATTCAGTACTTC. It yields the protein CASSISTGGLAKNIQYF.

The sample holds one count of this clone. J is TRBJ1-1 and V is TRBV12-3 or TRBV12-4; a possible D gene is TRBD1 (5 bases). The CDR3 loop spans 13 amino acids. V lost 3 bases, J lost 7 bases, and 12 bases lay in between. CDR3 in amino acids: CASSLARQGEAFF. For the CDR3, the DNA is TGTGCCAGCAGTTTGGCCCGCCAGGGTGAAGCTTTCTTT.

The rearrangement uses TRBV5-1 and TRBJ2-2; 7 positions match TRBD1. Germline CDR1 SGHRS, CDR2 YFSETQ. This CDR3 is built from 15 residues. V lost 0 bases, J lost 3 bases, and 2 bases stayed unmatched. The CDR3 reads CASSLGDRDTGELFF. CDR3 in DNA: TGCGCCAGCAGCTTGGGGGACAGAGACACCGGGGAGCTGTTTTTT.

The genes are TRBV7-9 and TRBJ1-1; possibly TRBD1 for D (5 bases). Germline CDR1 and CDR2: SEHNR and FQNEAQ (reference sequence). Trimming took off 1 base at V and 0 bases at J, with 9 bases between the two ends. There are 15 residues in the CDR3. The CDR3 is CASSLETVMNTEAFF. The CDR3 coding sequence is TGTGCCAGCAGCTTAGAGACAGTCATGAACACTGAAGCTTTCTTT. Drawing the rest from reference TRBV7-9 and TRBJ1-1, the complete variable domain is DTGVSQNPRHKITKRGQNVTFRCDPISEHNRLYWYRQTLGQGPEFLTYFQNEAQLEKSRLLSDRFSAERPKGSFSTLEIQRTEQGDSAMYLCASSLETVMNTEAFFGQGTRLTVV.

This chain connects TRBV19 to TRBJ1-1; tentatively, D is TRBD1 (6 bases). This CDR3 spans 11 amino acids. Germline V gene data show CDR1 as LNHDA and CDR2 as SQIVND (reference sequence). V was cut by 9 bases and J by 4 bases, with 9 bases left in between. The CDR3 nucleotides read TGTGCCAGCACAGGGCGCACTGAAGCTTTCTTT. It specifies CASTGRTEAFF.

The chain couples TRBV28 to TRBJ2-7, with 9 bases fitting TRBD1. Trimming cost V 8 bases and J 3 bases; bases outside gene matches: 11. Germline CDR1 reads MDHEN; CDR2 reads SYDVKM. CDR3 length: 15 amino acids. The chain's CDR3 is CASSSGQGNSYEQYF. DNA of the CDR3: TGTGCCAGCTCGAGTGGACAGGGGAATAGCTACGAGCAGTACTTC.

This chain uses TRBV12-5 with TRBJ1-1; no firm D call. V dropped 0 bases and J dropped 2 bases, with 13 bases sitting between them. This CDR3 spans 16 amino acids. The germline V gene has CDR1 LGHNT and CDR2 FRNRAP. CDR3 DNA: TGTGCTAGTGGTTTGGTACTCGCCTCAGGAAACACTGAAGCTTTCTTT. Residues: CASGLVLASGNTEAFF.

The CDR3 DNA reads TGTGCCAACCCCGTCCCCCTGAGACAGCCGTATTTT. This codes for CANPVPLRQPYF. The rearrangement joins TRBV24-1 to TRBJ2-3, with D possibly being TRBD1 (5 bases). Deletions cut 11 bases from V and 14 bases from J, with 22 bases between. Germline lookup yields CDR1 KGHDR and CDR2 SFDVKD. The CDR3 sequence is 12 residues long.

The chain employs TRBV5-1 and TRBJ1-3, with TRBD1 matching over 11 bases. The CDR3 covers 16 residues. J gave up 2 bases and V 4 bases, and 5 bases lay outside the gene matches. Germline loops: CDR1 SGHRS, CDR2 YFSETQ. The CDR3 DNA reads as TGCGCCAGCAGCGGACAGGGGGCGCATACTGGAAACACCATATATTTT. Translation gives CASSGQGAHTGNTIYF. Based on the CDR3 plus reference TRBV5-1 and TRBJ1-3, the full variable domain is KAGVTQTPRYLIKTRGQQVTLSCSPISGHRSVSWYQQTPGQGLQFLFEYFSETQRNKGNFPGRFSGRQFSNSRSEMNVSTLELGDSALYLCASSGQGAHTGNTIYFGEGSWLTVV.

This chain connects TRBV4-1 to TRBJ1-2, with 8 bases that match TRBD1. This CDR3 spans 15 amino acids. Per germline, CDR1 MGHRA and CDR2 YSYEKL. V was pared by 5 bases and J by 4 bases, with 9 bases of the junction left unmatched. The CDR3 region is CASSGSTGEGYGYTF. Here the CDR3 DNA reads TGCGCCAGCAGCGGGTCGACAGGGGAGGGCTATGGCTACACCTTC.

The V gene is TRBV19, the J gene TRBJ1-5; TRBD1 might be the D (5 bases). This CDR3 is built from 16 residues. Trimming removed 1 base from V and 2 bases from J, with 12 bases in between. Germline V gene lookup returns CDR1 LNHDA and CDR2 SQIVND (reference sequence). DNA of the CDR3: TGTGCCAGTAGTATAGCCCCAGGGAGGGGCAATCAGCCCCAGCATTTT. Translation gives CASSIAPGRGNQPQHF.

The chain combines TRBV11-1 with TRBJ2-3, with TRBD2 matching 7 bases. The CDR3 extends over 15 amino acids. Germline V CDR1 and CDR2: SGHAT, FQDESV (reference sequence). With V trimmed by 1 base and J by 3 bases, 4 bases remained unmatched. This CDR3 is CASSLVWEGTDTQYF. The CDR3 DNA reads TGTGCCAGCAGCTTAGTATGGGAGGGGACAGATACGCAGTATTTT.